This T cell receptor beta chain was recovered during a study of shared clonotypes between healthy human individuals. There were only Caucasian adults among the donors, and all lived in Nashville, Tennessee. Note on this clone: Its target is unknown.

Some clones are missing from TCRdb's copy, which holds only in-frame ones; the method was immunoSEQ multiplex PCR. The data show 2 million to 2.5 million clones, approximately 96% seen once. Study-level findings and limits: It was observed that approximately 5% of naive CD4 clonotypes were shared across a few donors. The researchers took only blood, and tissue repertoires probably look different.

Sequencing was carried out using naive CD4+ T cells sorted from blood. The subset here: CD45RA+ positively selected. This TCR came from a man between 18 and 35 years old in good health.

CDR3 DNA: TGTGCCAGCAGTTTATCGGGGGGCCAAGAGACCCAGTACTTC. Translated, it gives CASSLSGGQETQYF. The rearrangement uses TRBV27 and TRBJ2-5, with D possibly being TRBD2 (6 bases). CDR1 is MNHEY, CDR2 SMNVEV, per germline (reference sequence). V was clipped by 0 bases and J by 1 base, with 6 bases between them. This CDR3 is built from 14 residues.